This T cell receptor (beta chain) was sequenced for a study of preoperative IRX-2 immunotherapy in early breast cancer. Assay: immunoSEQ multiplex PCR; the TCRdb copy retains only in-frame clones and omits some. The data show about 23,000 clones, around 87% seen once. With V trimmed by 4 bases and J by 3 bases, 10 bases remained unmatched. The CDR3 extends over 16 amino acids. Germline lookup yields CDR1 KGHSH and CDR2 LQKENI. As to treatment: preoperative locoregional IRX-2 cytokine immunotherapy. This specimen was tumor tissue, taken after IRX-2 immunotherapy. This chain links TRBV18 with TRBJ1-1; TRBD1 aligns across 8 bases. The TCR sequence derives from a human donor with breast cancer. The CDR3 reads CASSQDRGLGDTEAFF. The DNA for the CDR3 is TGTGCCAGCTCACAAGACAGGGGCCTCGGTGACACTGAAGCTTTCTTT.